Reported below is one TCR beta chain. The data originate from a study of blood T cell repertoires in COVID-19. On the study more broadly: The United States, Italy and Spain were the sources of the acute and convalescent COVID-19 samples. Sample material is recorded as cDNA or gDNA derived from T cells, B-cell-depleted T cells, or PBMCs.

Participants, about 18 to 90 years old, spanned around 25 US areas. This CDR3 comprises 13 residues. V lost 8 bases and J 0 bases, leaving 8 bases between the germline ends. CDR1 and CDR2 from the germline V gene are MDHEN and SYDVKM. Per the study methods: Reference gene primer amplification yielded estimated nucleated cell counts. The method was immunoSEQ multiplex PCR; TCRdb's version includes in-frame clones alone and lacks a portion of them. V, J and clone size reflect that table, while D and trimming were determined from the DNA. The sample shows around 130,000 clones, under 90% of them seen only once.

Material: PBMCs or T cells enriched from blood (not recorded which). The clonotype comes from a man in his forties or fifties with acute COVID-19. This sequence joins TRBV28 and TRBJ1-3; D ambiguous. The chain's CDR3 is CASPTNSGNTIYF. In nucleotides, the CDR3 is TGTGCCAGCCCCACTAACTCTGGAAACACCATATATTTT.